What follows are 27 T cell receptor beta chains derived from one specimen sequenced in a study of monozygotic twins with inflammatory bowel disease. One entry per CDR3 protein, without DNA, is what TCRdb gives after re-calling the 5' RACE reads. In total, the table holds more than 350,000 distinct CDR3 sequences. The sequencing sample was made of blood. These receptors originate from a human donor with ulcerative colitis or Crohn's disease, or a healthy co-twin of an affected twin (not recorded which).

The chain uses TRBV24-1 and TRBJ2-1. This CDR3 contains 14 residues. Per the germline V gene, CDR1 is KGHDR and CDR2 is SFDVKD. The chain's CDR3 is CATSDLGSNNEQFF.

The gene calls are TRBV14 and TRBJ1-1. In germline, CDR1 is SGHDN, CDR2 FVKESK. This CDR3 spans 15 amino acids. CDR3 sequence: CASSQDLTSRTEAFF.

V is TRBV6-2 or TRBV6-3 and J is TRBJ1-5; without DNA, the TCRdb call of TRBD1 cannot be checked. The CDR3 covers 15 residues. The germline V gene encodes CDR1 MNHEY and CDR2 SVGEGT. This chain's CDR3 is CASSYTGSKGQPQHF.

The chain carries TRBV18 and TRBJ2-4; absent DNA, TCRdb's TRBD1 call cannot be checked. This CDR3 contains 16 residues. The germline gives CDR1 KGHSH, CDR2 LQKENI. CDR3 amino acids: CASSPTGRLAKNIQYF.

V gene TRBV5-5 combines with J gene TRBJ2-1. This CDR3 has 15 residues. The germline V gene has CDR1 SGHKS and CDR2 YYEKEE (reference sequence). The CDR3 here is CASSDRQGSYNEQFF. Variable domain in full (rest from reference TRBV5-5 and TRBJ2-1): DAGVTQSPTHLIKTRGQQVTLRCSPISGHKSVSWYQQVLGQGPQFIFQYYEKEERGRGNFPDRFSARQFPNYSSELNVNALLLGDSALYLCASSDRQGSYNEQFFGPGTRLTVL.

This sequence joins TRBV27 and TRBJ2-2; lacking DNA, the TRBD1 call made by TCRdb goes unchecked. Per germline, CDR1 MNHEY and CDR2 SMNVEV (reference sequence). The CDR3 is 17 amino acids. The CDR3 spells CASSMSPGQGARGELFF.

This chain connects TRBV7-2 to TRBJ2-3; without DNA, the TCRdb call of TRBD2 cannot be checked. The CDR3 extends over 15 amino acids. Germline-derived CDR1 and CDR2 are SGHTA and FQGNSA. CDR3 sequence: CASSSLAGGVDTQYF.

This sequence joins TRBV20-1 and TRBJ1-2; TCRdb lists TRBD1, though no DNA is available to test this call. The CDR3 is 15 residues long. Germline CDR1 DFQATT, CDR2 SNEGSKA (reference sequence). CDR3 residues: CSATGQRRSNYGYTF.

This chain uses TRBV5-8 with TRBJ1-2; TCRdb gives TRBD1 as the D gene, but with no DNA this cannot be confirmed. The length of the CDR3 is 13 residues. CDR1 and CDR2 from the germline V gene are SGHTS and YDEGEE. CDR3 region: CASRTTGSAGYTF.

The chain joins TRBV7-2 to TRBJ2-7; there is no DNA to check the TCRdb D call of TRBD1. Germline V gene lookup returns CDR1 SGHTA and CDR2 FQGNSA. The CDR3 length is 15 residues. CDR3: CASSLEPRGPYEQYF.

The rearrangement links TRBV19 to TRBJ1-2; TCRdb indicates TRBD1, and absent DNA this call remains unverified. The length of the CDR3 is 14 residues. Germline values: CDR1 LNHDA, CDR2 SQIVND (reference sequence). The CDR3 is CASIPRDRTYGYTF.

V gene TRBV7-8 combines with J gene TRBJ2-7; TCRdb indicates TRBD1, and absent DNA this call remains unverified. The CDR3 runs to 15 residues. CDR1 SGHVS and CDR2 FQNEAQ come from the germline V gene. The CDR3 sequence is CASSVNPGQGYEQYF.

The chain is built from TRBV6-6 and TRBJ1-2; TCRdb's D gene call, TRBD1, goes unchecked for lack of DNA. This CDR3 spans 12 amino acids. Germline V gene sequence: CDR1 MNHNY, CDR2 SVGAGI (reference sequence). The CDR3 protein is CASKRQDYGYTF.

The genes are TRBV27 and TRBJ1-6; TCRdb proposes TRBD1, but this gene call is untestable without DNA. CDR3 length: 14 amino acids. The V gene's germline CDR1 is MNHEY and CDR2 SMNVEV (reference sequence). The CDR3 reads CASSPGPRNSPLHF.

The rearrangement uses TRBV6-1 and TRBJ2-1; with no DNA, the TCRdb D assignment of TRBD2 cannot be verified. CDR1 and CDR2 (germline): MNHNS, SASEGT. CDR3 length equals 16 residues. The CDR3 here is CASSQQTGTSPNEQFF.

The chain has TRBV20-1 and TRBJ1-1; checking the TCRdb D call of TRBD1 is not possible without DNA. The CDR3 spans 14 residues. The germline V gene has CDR1 DFQATT and CDR2 SNEGSKA (reference sequence). CDR3 sequence: CSARTTGMNTEAFF.

The chain recombines TRBV5-1 with TRBJ2-7; the TCRdb call, TRBD1, lacks DNA for checking. Germline V gene data show CDR1 as SGHRS and CDR2 as YFSETQ. This CDR3 region has 14 residues. The CDR3 loop reads CASSLVWTAYEQYF. The full variable domain, rest sourced from reference TRBV5-1 and TRBJ2-7, is KAGVTQTPRYLIKTRGQQVTLSCSPISGHRSVSWYQQTPGQGLQFLFEYFSETQRNKGNFPGRFSGRQFSNSRSEMNVSTLELGDSALYLCASSLVWTAYEQYFGPGTRLTVT.

J is TRBJ1-5 and V is TRBV4-1; TCRdb calls TRBD1, which cannot be checked without DNA. The CDR3 is 17 residues long. CDR1 is MGHRA and CDR2 is YSYEKL in the germline V gene. The CDR3 here is CASSQESTREGNQPQHF.

V gene TRBV28 combines with J gene TRBJ1-1; without DNA, the TCRdb call of TRBD1 cannot be checked. CDR1 and CDR2 from the germline V gene are MDHEN and SYDVKM. CDR3 length equals 16 residues. The CDR3 reads CASRYNGGGRNTEAFF.

The chain couples TRBV2 to TRBJ2-4. This CDR3 has 11 amino acids. Germline assignment: CDR1 SNHLY and CDR2 FYNNEI. The CDR3 sequence: CASTVQNIQYF.

The CDR3 region is CASSPPRGSAEGTSVTEAFF. The genes are TRBV18 and TRBJ1-1; TCRdb's assignment of TRBD1 cannot be checked, as there is no DNA. Germline CDR1 and CDR2: KGHSH and LQKENI. CDR3 length equals 20 residues.

This sequence joins TRBV11-2 and TRBJ2-7; TCRdb gives TRBD2 as the D gene, but with no DNA this cannot be confirmed. The CDR3 extends over 18 amino acids. Germline V gene sequence: CDR1 SGHAT, CDR2 FQNNGV. The CDR3 sequence: CASSLSRLAGGSSYEQYF.

This chain uses TRBV20-1 with TRBJ1-4; TCRdb selects TRBD1, and the lack of DNA leaves this call unchecked. Germline V gene data show CDR1 as DFQATT and CDR2 as SNEGSKA (reference sequence). The CDR3 runs 15 residues. CDR3: CSARDETGASEKLFF.

This chain connects TRBV18 to TRBJ2-7; TCRdb indicates TRBD1, and absent DNA this call remains unverified. Per germline, CDR1 KGHSH and CDR2 LQKENI. CDR3 length: 12 residues. CDR3 in amino acids: CASSPKGYEQYF.

This chain uses TRBV27 with TRBJ1-1; TCRdb lists TRBD1, though no DNA is available to test this call. The CDR3 runs to 15 residues. CDR1 and CDR2 (germline): MNHEY, SMNVEV (reference sequence). The CDR3 loop reads CASISRGDGRTEAFF.

This sequence joins TRBV7-3 and TRBJ2-2. In germline, CDR1 is SGHTA, CDR2 FQGTGA. This CDR3 region has 14 residues. The CDR3 region is CASSLETNTGELFF.

The CDR3 here is CASSVGGADGGELFF. The chain employs TRBV6-4 and TRBJ2-2; TCRdb reports TRBD2, a call that lacks DNA to check it against. The CDR3 is 15 amino acids. The germline gives CDR1 MRHNA, CDR2 SNTAGT.